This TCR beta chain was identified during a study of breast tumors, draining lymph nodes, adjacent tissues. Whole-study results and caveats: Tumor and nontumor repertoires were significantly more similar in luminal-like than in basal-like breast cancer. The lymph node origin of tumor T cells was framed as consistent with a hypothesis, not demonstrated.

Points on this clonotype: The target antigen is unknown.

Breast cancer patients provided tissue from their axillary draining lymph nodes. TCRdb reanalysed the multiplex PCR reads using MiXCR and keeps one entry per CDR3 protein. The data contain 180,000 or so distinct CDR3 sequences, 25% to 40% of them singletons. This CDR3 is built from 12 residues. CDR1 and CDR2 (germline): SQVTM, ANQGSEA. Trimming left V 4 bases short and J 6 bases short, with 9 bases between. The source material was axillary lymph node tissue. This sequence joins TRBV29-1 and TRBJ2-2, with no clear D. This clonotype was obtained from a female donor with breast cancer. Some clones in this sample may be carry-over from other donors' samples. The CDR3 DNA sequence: TGCAGCGTTGTAGGGTCCCCCGGGGAGCTGTTTTTT. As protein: CSVVGSPGELFF.